Sequencing of this TCR beta chain was carried out in a study of OX40 agonist ivuxolimab in advanced cancers. Broader study findings: Normalized expansion of T-cell clones was also low for some nonresponders.

Details on this clone: Its antigen is undetermined.

TCRdb's copy holds only in-frame clones and misses some; the assay was immunoSEQ multiplex PCR. The sample shows roughly 84,000 clones, more than 65% of them seen only once. The CDR3 loop spans 16 amino acids. V dropped 6 bases and J dropped 1; count of bases not matched to a gene: 11. Germline V gene data show CDR1 as MDHEN and CDR2 as SYDVKM. This receptor was obtained from an adult with an advanced solid tumor such as melanoma, head and neck, liver or kidney cancer. Sequences were derived from CD4+ or CD8+ T cells sorted from blood, sampled in a trial of the OX40 agonist ivuxolimab. The chain combines TRBV28 with TRBJ1-1; TRBD1 matches 7 bases. CDR3 loop: CASSLNLGQRNTEAFF. The DNA of the CDR3 is TGTGCCAGCAGCCTGAATCTGGGACAGAGGAACACTGAAGCTTTCTTT.